The 21 T cell receptor beta chains in this list originate from one sample, sequenced in a study of blood T cell repertoires in COVID-19. Clones were sequenced by immunoSEQ multiplex PCR, and TCRdb holds only the in-frame ones, with some missing. The sample has 150,000 to 200,000 clones; about four fifths are singletons. Sequencing was done on a sample of peripheral blood. Source of these receptors: a woman between 65 and 79 years old with acute or convalescent COVID-19.

V and J are TRBV12-3 or TRBV12-4 and TRBJ2-3; TRBD1 matches at 7 bases. J lost 11 bases, V lost 5 bases, and 7 bases had no gene match. The CDR3 has 12 residues. CDR3 residues: CASSVSGGGQYF. In nucleotides, the CDR3 is TGTGCCAGCAGTGTCTCAGGGGGTGGGCAGTATTTT.

The V call is TRBV6-6, the J call TRBJ2-3; the match to TRBD2 covers 7 bases. CDR1 and CDR2 from the germline V gene are MNHNY and SVGAGI (reference sequence). V lost 2 bases to trimming and J lost 2 bases; unmatched junction nucleotides: 7. This CDR3 has 16 amino acids. The CDR3 spells CASSYISGTPTDTQYF. In nucleotides, the CDR3 is TGTGCCAGCAGTTACATAAGCGGGACGCCCACAGATACGCAGTATTTT.

The chain employs TRBV30 and TRBJ2-1, with D tentatively TRBD2 (6 bases). The germline CDR1 and CDR2 sequences are GTSNPN and SVGIG (reference sequence). Trimming removed 1 base from V and 6 bases from J, with 10 bases in between. The CDR3 has 13 residues. The CDR3 DNA is TGTGCCTGGAGTGAGGGGACTGTCAATGAGCAGTTCTTC. Its translation: CAWSEGTVNEQFF. Based on the CDR3 plus reference TRBV30 and TRBJ2-1, the full variable domain is SQTIHQWPATLVQPVGSPLSLECTVEGTSNPNLYWYRQAAGRGLQLLFYSVGIGQISSEVPQNLSASRPQDRQFILSSKKLLLSDSGFYLCAWSEGTVNEQFFGPGTRLTVL.

This chain joins TRBV10-3 and TRBJ1-3; D is unclear. CDR3 size: 16 residues. Germline V gene data show CDR1 as ENHRY and CDR2 as SYGVKD. Trimming removed 3 bases at V and 1 base at J, with 13 bases between. The CDR3 nucleotides are TGTGCCATCAGTGACCCCAACAGAAATTCTGGAAACACCATATATTTT. This sequence encodes CAISDPNRNSGNTIYF.

This rearrangement joins TRBV7-3 to TRBJ2-1, with D possibly being TRBD1 (6 bases). V lost 3 bases and J 0 bases, leaving 21 bases between the germline ends. CDR3 length equals 19 residues. Germline V gene lookup returns CDR1 SGHTA and CDR2 FQGTGA. The CDR3 DNA reads TGTGCCAGCAGCTTTCAGGGACACGCGAACATAGGCTCCTACAATGAGCAGTTCTTC. It specifies CASSFQGHANIGSYNEQFF.

The chain employs TRBV2 and TRBJ2-1; 9 nucleotides match TRBD2. CDR1 and CDR2 from the germline V gene are SNHLY and FYNNEI. V was clipped by 6 bases and J by 7 bases; unmatched bases: 13. The CDR3 sequence is 16 residues long. The CDR3 is CASSQRSGGGANEQFF. Written as DNA, the CDR3 is TGTGCCAGCAGCCAACGGAGTGGCGGGGGGGCGAATGAGCAGTTCTTC. Using reference TRBV2 and TRBJ2-1 for the parts outside the CDR3, the full variable domain is EPEVTQTPSHQVTQMGQEVILRCVPISNHLYFYWYRQILGQKVEFLVSFYNNEISEKSEIFDDQFSVERPDGSNFTLKIRSTKLEDSAMYFCASSQRSGGGANEQFFGPGTRLTVL.

The J gene is TRBJ2-1, the V gene TRBV6-5, with D unclear. The CDR3 runs 11 residues. Germline values: CDR1 MNHEY, CDR2 SVGAGI. V lost 6 bases and J lost 4, with 4 bases in between. The CDR3 protein is CASRRYNEQFF. The CDR3 DNA follows: TGTGCCAGCAGGCGGTACAATGAGCAGTTCTTC.

The chain is built from TRBV7-9 and TRBJ1-5; TRBD1 matches 9 bases. CDR3 length equals 13 residues. The ends lost 5 bases at V and 7 bases at J; junction bases unmatched: 3. Germline loops: CDR1 SEHNR, CDR2 FQNEAQ (reference sequence). CDR3 nucleotide sequence: TGTGCCAGCAGCGGGACAGGGAGCCAGCCCCAGCATTTT. Protein: CASSGTGSQPQHF.

The J gene is TRBJ1-1, the V gene TRBV5-1, with D possibly TRBD1 on 6 matching bases. CDR1 and CDR2 from the germline V gene are SGHRS and YFSETQ. The V end lost 0 bases, the J end lost 4 bases, and 13 bases lay between the germline ends. This CDR3 has 15 residues. In DNA form, the CDR3 reads TGCGCCAGCAGCTTGGAGGGGGTTGACGGCACTGAAGCTTTCTTT. Translated: CASSLEGVDGTEAFF.

J is TRBJ1-5 and V is TRBV4-1, with D possibly TRBD1 on 5 matching bases. This CDR3 is built from 16 residues. The V end lost 1 base, the J end lost 0 bases, and 10 bases lay between the germline ends. Germline assignment: CDR1 MGHRA and CDR2 YSYEKL. This CDR3 reads CASSQGWGDSNQPQHF. CDR3 DNA: TGCGCCAGCAGCCAAGGGTGGGGGGATAGCAATCAGCCCCAGCATTTT.

V usage is TRBV6-6 and J usage is TRBJ2-5, with 8 bases that match TRBD1. This CDR3 region has 14 residues. Germline V gene data show CDR1 as MNHNY and CDR2 as SVGAGI (reference sequence). Trimming cost V 7 bases and J 2 bases; bases outside gene matches: 6. CDR3 residues: CASNDRGTQETQYF. DNA for the CDR3: TGTGCCAGCAATGACAGGGGTACACAAGAGACCCAGTACTTC.

This rearrangement joins TRBV9 to TRBJ1-4; 9 positions match TRBD1. This CDR3 is 17 amino acids long. The J segment lost 1 base and the V segment lost 4 bases, leaving 8 bases of the junction unmatched. CDR1 SGDLS and CDR2 YYNGEE come from the germline V gene. The CDR3 here is CASSSGTGSLTNEKLFF. CDR3 in DNA: TGTGCCAGCAGCTCCGGGACAGGGAGCTTAACTAATGAAAAACTGTTTTTT.

This chain joins TRBV4-2 and TRBJ2-1; tentatively, D is TRBD2 (5 bases). The CDR3 is 14 amino acids. Germline V gene sequence: CDR1 LGHNA, CDR2 YNFKEQ. V lost 3 bases to trimming and J lost 6 bases, with 12 bases between them. CDR3 sequence reads: CASSQPGSRNEQFF. CDR3 coding DNA: TGTGCCAGCAGCCAGCCGGGATCACGCAATGAGCAGTTCTTC.

The chain has TRBV9 and TRBJ2-3, with 7 nucleotides matching TRBD1. Germline CDR1 reads SGDLS; CDR2 reads YYNGEE. This CDR3 has 18 residues. V lost 2 bases and J lost 2; bases outside the gene matches: 14. The CDR3: CASSVSSRATGTTDTQYF. The CDR3 DNA reads as TGTGCCAGCAGCGTTAGCTCGAGGGCGACAGGGACCACAGATACGCAGTATTTT.

The chain carries TRBV9 and TRBJ2-1, with D perhaps TRBD1 (6 bases). This CDR3 is built from 14 residues. The V end was cut by 2 bases, the J end by 3 bases, with 9 bases between. The germline V gene encodes CDR1 SGDLS and CDR2 YYNGEE. CDR3 in DNA: TGTGCCAGCAGCGTTTCGGACAGCTACAATGAGCAGTTCTTC. This gives the protein CASSVSDSYNEQFF. The full variable domain, its missing parts supplied by reference TRBV9 and TRBJ2-1, is DSGVTQTPKHLITATGQRVTLRCSPRSGDLSVYWYQQSLDQGLQFLIQYYNGEERAKGNILERFSAQQFPDLHSELNLSSLELGDSALYFCASSVSDSYNEQFFGPGTRLTVL.

This clone was seen a handful of times. The V call is TRBV3-1 (or the pseudogene TRBV3-2), the J call TRBJ1-1; D not resolved. Germline V gene sequence: CDR1 LGHDT, CDR2 YNNKEL (reference sequence). The CDR3 is made up of 13 amino acids. V was cut by 0 bases and J by 7 bases, with 9 bases left in between. In DNA, the CDR3 is TGTGCCAGCAGCCAAGATGGGAGGGTTGAAGCTTTCTTT. This codes for CASSQDGRVEAFF.

This chain joins TRBV7-2 and TRBJ1-5; 8 bases align to TRBD1. The CDR3 spans 15 residues. CDR1 and CDR2 (germline): SGHTA, FQGNSA. The J segment lost 1 base and the V segment lost 7 bases, leaving 6 bases of the junction unmatched. CDR3 in amino acids: CASNPDRASNQPQHF. DNA of the CDR3: TGTGCCAGCAACCCGGACAGGGCCAGCAATCAGCCCCAGCATTTT.

The CDR3 DNA is TGTGCCAGCAGCAGAGACAGGGGGCTTGGAAACACCATATATTTT. Protein sequence: CASSRDRGLGNTIYF. The chain combines TRBV13 with TRBJ1-3; 10 nucleotides match TRBD1. Germline lookup yields CDR1 PRHDT and CDR2 FYEKMQ (reference sequence). The CDR3 contains 15 residues. V lost 5 bases to trimming and J lost 3 bases; unmatched junction nucleotides: 4.

The chain has TRBV7-9 and TRBJ2-1; D may be TRBD1 (6 bases). This CDR3 comprises 14 residues. The V gene lost 8 bases and the J gene lost 4 bases, with 15 bases spanning the gap. The germline CDR1 and CDR2 sequences are SEHNR and FQNEAQ (reference sequence). The DNA of the CDR3 is TGTGCCAGCCGCCCCGGGACACCATACAATGAGCAGTTCTTC. Amino acid sequence: CASRPGTPYNEQFF.

The chain is built from TRBV30 and TRBJ1-1; TRBD1 matches at 10 bases. Looked up from germline, CDR1 is GTSNPN and CDR2 is SVGIG (reference sequence). The CDR3 length is 17 residues. Unmatched junction bases numbered 21, after V lost 4 bases and J lost 10 bases. CDR3 in DNA: TGTGCCTGGACAAACAAGGGACAGGGGCTAAGGGCCGCGAGAGCTTTCTTT. It yields the protein CAWTNKGQGLRAARAFF.

This rearrangement joins TRBV28 to TRBJ2-5, with 8 positions matching TRBD2. The CDR3 has 15 residues. CDR1 and CDR2 from the germline V gene are MDHEN and SYDVKM. Germline trimming cut 8 bases from V and 5 bases from J; bases unmatched to any gene: 13. The CDR3 nucleotides read TGTGCCAGCTCCCGGGGGGGCGCCTCTTGGGAGACCCAGTACTTC. Translated: CASSRGGASWETQYF.